This TCR beta chain comes out of a study of CD8+CD57+ T cells in acquired aplastic anemia. Study-wide results and limits: Patients did not significantly differ from controls in CD8+ Simpson's diversity. There were some 27 CD8+ CDR3 sequences that occurred in both patients and controls.

Points on this clonotype: Its cognate antigen is unknown.

CD8+CD57+ cell expansion had been shown by flow cytometry in patients chosen for sequencing. All patients had severe acquired aplastic anemia. Prior therapy had not been administered to any patient at the time of blood sampling. The study profiled TCR beta VDJ and CDR3 using genomic DNA as template. TCRdb re-analysed the reads in MiXCR, keeping a single row per CDR3 protein. The repertoire holds some 170,000 distinct CDR3 sequences, with under 55% as singletons. The trim removed 3 bases at V and 15 bases at J, leaving 21 bases unmatched. Germline lookup yields CDR1 SGHRS and CDR2 YFSETQ. The CDR3 sequence is 17 residues long.

The receptor was derived from a human donor with aplastic anemia. J is TRBJ2-3 and V is TRBV5-1; 11 nucleotides match TRBD2. Sequenced material: sorted CD4+, CD8+, or CD8+CD57+ T cells (not recorded which) from PBMCs. The CDR3 reads CASSSGLAAPSTDTHYF. CDR3 nucleotide sequence: TGCGCCAGCAGCTCGGGACTAGCGGCCCCTAGCACAGATACACATTATTTT. Drawing the rest from reference TRBV5-1 and TRBJ2-3, the complete variable domain is KAGVTQTPRYLIKTRGQQVTLSCSPISGHRSVSWYQQTPGQGLQFLFEYFSETQRNKGNFPGRFSGRQFSNSRSEMNVSTLELGDSALYLCASSSGLAAPSTDTHYFGPGTRLTVL.